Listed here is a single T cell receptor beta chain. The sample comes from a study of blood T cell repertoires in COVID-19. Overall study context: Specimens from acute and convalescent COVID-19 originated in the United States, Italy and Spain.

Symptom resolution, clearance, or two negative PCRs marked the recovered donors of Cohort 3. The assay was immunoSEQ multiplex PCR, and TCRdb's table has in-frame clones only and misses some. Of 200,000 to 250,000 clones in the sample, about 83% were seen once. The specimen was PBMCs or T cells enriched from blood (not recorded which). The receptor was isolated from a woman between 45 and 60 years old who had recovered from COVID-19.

CDR3 protein: CASFWRFPGQTYEQYF. The DNA for the CDR3 is TGTGCCAGCTTTTGGAGGTTTCCGGGACAGACCTACGAGCAGTACTTC. The gene calls are TRBV27 and TRBJ2-7, with 7 bases matching TRBD1. The CDR3 extends over 16 amino acids. Per the germline V gene, CDR1 is MNHEY and CDR2 is SMNVEV (reference sequence). V shed 8 bases and J 2 bases; nucleotides not matched to a gene: 15.